The 18 T cell receptor beta chains reported below all come from one sample, sequenced in a study of T cell responses to AZD1222 COVID-19 vaccine. Method: immunoSEQ multiplex PCR; TCRdb's copy keeps in-frame clones and lacks some. In the table there are 180,000 or so clones, nearly 95% of which are singletons. Sequenced here: peripheral blood, sampled 28 days after the second AZD1222 dose. The receptors stem from an adult who received the AZD1222 COVID-19 vaccine.

This clone came up once. Because the CDR3's place on the DNA is in doubt, the DNA is left out and the CDR3 is given as listed by TCRdb. This rearrangement joins TRBV21-1 to TRBJ1-5; the table's D call TRBD1 went unverified against the DNA. TRBV21-1 is noted as a pseudogene. The CDR3 contains 18 residues when both ends are counted. CDR3 loop: CASSKVGQGTYSNQPQHF.

In DNA, the CDR3 is TGTGCCAGCAAGGGGGCAGGGGCGGTTGGTACGCAGTATTTT. It specifies CASKGAGAVGTQYF. The chain combines TRBV2 with TRBJ2-3; 7 nucleotides agree with TRBD1. The CDR3 runs 14 residues. CDR1 SNHLY and CDR2 FYNNEI come from the germline V gene. Trimming took 7 bases from V and 8 from J; bases not matched to a gene: 12. The entire variable domain, with the rest obtained from reference TRBV2 and TRBJ2-3, is as follows: EPEVTQTPSHQVTQMGQEVILRCVPISNHLYFYWYRQILGQKVEFLVSFYNNEISEKSEIFDDQFSVERPDGSNFTLKIRSTKLEDSAMYFCASKGAGAVGTQYFGPGTRLTVL.

As DNA, the CDR3 is TGTGCCAGCAGTTCCCGGACTAGAGGCAATGAGCAGTTCTTC. It is translated as CASSSRTRGNEQFF. The rearrangement joins TRBV6-2 or TRBV6-3 to TRBJ2-1, with 7 bases fitting TRBD2. The CDR3 runs 14 residues. After removal of 4 bases from V and 6 bases from J, the junction contained 6 bases not matched to a gene. Germline V gene data show CDR1 as MNHEY and CDR2 as SVGEGT.

The chain carries TRBV12-3 or TRBV12-4 and TRBJ2-5; D may be TRBD1 or TRBD2 (5 bases each). V lost 8 bases and J 0 bases, leaving 10 bases between the germline ends. The CDR3 length is 13 residues. The CDR3 reads CASGDQNQETQYF. DNA of the CDR3: TGTGCCAGCGGGGACCAAAACCAAGAGACCCAGTACTTC.

The CDR3 DNA reads as TGCGCCAGCAGCCAGAAACCGGGACAGGGGTCAGTCGGGGAGCTGTTTTTT. This encodes CASSQKPGQGSVGELFF. The V call is TRBV4-3, the J call TRBJ2-2, with 10 positions matching TRBD1. Trimming at V came to 3 bases and at J to 7 bases, leaving 11 bases not matched to a gene. Germline CDR1 LGHNA, CDR2 YSLEER. CDR3 length: 17 amino acids.

This clone was found once. The chain is built from TRBV4-1 and TRBJ2-7; D is tentatively TRBD1 or TRBD2 (7 bases each). Germline V gives CDR1 MGHRA, CDR2 YSYEKL. V lost 4 bases and J lost 12, with 19 bases in between. The CDR3 is 13 residues long. The CDR3 DNA follows: TGCGCCAGCAGCCCGGCCGCGGCGGGGGACAGGTACTTC. This translates into CASSPAAAGDRYF.

The CDR3 loop reads CASSSTGTDSNQPQHF. CDR3 sequence (DNA): TGTGCCAGCAGCTCAACTGGGACGGATAGCAATCAGCCCCAGCATTTT. The genes are TRBV7-2 and TRBJ1-5; tentatively, D is TRBD1 (5 bases). CDR3 size: 16 residues. Germline lookup yields CDR1 SGHTA and CDR2 FQGNSA. V was pared by 4 bases and J by 0 bases, with 13 bases between.

V usage is TRBV7-3 and J usage is TRBJ2-1; possibly TRBD1 for D (6 bases). Germline loops: CDR1 SGHTA, CDR2 FQGTGA. The CDR3 runs to 15 residues. V was cut by 5 bases and J by 2 bases, with 13 bases left in between. The DNA of the CDR3 is TGTGCCAGCAGCCGCCACAGGGAACCCTACAATGAGCAGTTCTTC. This sequence encodes CASSRHREPYNEQFF.

The CDR3 nucleotides read TGTGCCAGCAGCGGCGGGGGTGCTATCGATAATTCACCCCTCCACTTT. This codes for CASSGGGAIDNSPLHF. The chain carries TRBV9 and TRBJ1-6; TRBD1 might be the D (5 bases). Trimming stripped 3 bases from V and 5 bases from J, with 15 bases between. CDR1 and CDR2 (germline): SGDLS, YYNGEE. The CDR3 consists of 16 residues. Complete variable domain (other parts from reference TRBV9 and TRBJ1-6): DSGVTQTPKHLITATGQRVTLRCSPRSGDLSVYWYQQSLDQGLQFLIQYYNGEERAKGNILERFSAQQFPDLHSELNLSSLELGDSALYFCASSGGGAIDNSPLHFGNGTRLTVT.

The rearrangement uses TRBV19 and TRBJ1-1; D might be TRBD1 (5 bases). The V gene lost 6 bases and the J gene lost 3 bases, with 11 bases spanning the gap. The length of the CDR3 is 13 residues. The V gene's germline CDR1 is LNHDA and CDR2 SQIVND (reference sequence). The CDR3 protein is CASRRGRDTEAFF. The CDR3 DNA reads TGTGCCAGTAGAAGGGGAAGGGACACTGAAGCTTTCTTT.

The genes are TRBV19 and TRBJ1-5; no clear D. This CDR3 region has 14 residues. CDR1 is LNHDA and CDR2 is SQIVND in the germline V gene (reference sequence). Trimming removed 1 base from V and 9 bases from J, with 13 bases in between. CDR3 bases: TGTGCCAGTAGTATAGGGGCGGAGTATCGGCCCCAGCATTTT. This codes for CASSIGAEYRPQHF. The whole variable domain, remainder taken from reference TRBV19 and TRBJ1-5, is DGGITQSPKYLFRKEGQNVTLSCEQNLNHDAMYWYRQDPGQGLRLIYYSQIVNDFQKGDIAEGYSVSREKKESFPLTVTSAQKNPTAFYLCASSIGAEYRPQHFGDGTRLSIL.

The chain employs TRBV10-2 and TRBJ2-5; 9 nucleotides agree with TRBD2. This CDR3 spans 14 amino acids. Germline-derived CDR1 and CDR2 are WSHSY and SAAADI. V lost 6 bases, J lost 5 bases, and 7 bases stayed unmatched. CDR3 bases: TGCGCCAGCAGAGGACTAGCGAGTACGGAGACCCAGTACTTC. This translates into CASRGLASTETQYF.

V gene TRBV3-1 (or the pseudogene TRBV3-2) combines with J gene TRBJ1-6, with D possibly matching TRBD1 (5 bases). The CDR3 runs 13 residues. From germline, CDR1 is LGHDT and CDR2 YNNKEL (reference sequence). V lost 4 bases to trimming and J lost 9 bases, with 10 bases between them. CDR3 DNA sequence: TGTGCCAGCAGCCCCCAGGGCTCTTCACCCCTCCACTTT. Protein: CASSPQGSSPLHF.

This sequence joins TRBV11-2 and TRBJ1-5; D call uncertain. V lost 0 bases and J 5 bases, leaving 5 bases between the germline ends. This CDR3 is built from 13 residues. CDR1 is SGHAT and CDR2 is FQNNGV in the germline V gene. The CDR3 DNA sequence: TGTGCCAGCAGCTTAGAAAGGGATCAGCCCCAGCATTTT. It translates to CASSLERDQPQHF. Drawing the rest from reference TRBV11-2 and TRBJ1-5, the complete variable domain is EAGVAQSPRYKIIEKRQSVAFWCNPISGHATLYWYQQILGQGPKLLIQFQNNGVVDDSQLPKDRFSAERLKGVDSTLKIQPAKLEDSAVYLCASSLERDQPQHFGDGTRLSIL.

CDR3 region: CATSTGTANTEAFF. The CDR3 DNA reads TGTGCCACCAGCACCGGGACAGCGAACACTGAAGCTTTCTTT. The rearrangement uses TRBV15 and TRBJ1-1; 7 bases map to TRBD1. V shed 4 bases, J shed 1 base, and the junction held 3 bases outside the gene matches. There are 14 residues in the CDR3. Germline V gives CDR1 LNHNV, CDR2 YYDKDF (reference sequence).

This CDR3 is CASSTGTSGSSTSYEQYF. DNA of the CDR3: TGCGCCAGCAGCACAGGGACTAGCGGGAGCTCTACGTCTTACGAGCAGTACTTC. The chain has TRBV5-1 and TRBJ2-7; 14 positions match TRBD2. V shed 4 bases, J shed 4 bases, and the junction held 13 bases outside the gene matches. CDR1 and CDR2 from the germline V gene are SGHRS and YFSETQ. The CDR3 runs 18 residues.

This clone was detected only a few times. The rearrangement links TRBV6-4 to TRBJ2-1; 10 bases fit TRBD2. The CDR3 runs to 14 residues. The ends lost 4 bases at V and 8 bases at J; junction bases unmatched: 5. CDR1 MRHNA and CDR2 SNTAGT come from the germline V gene. DNA of the CDR3: TGTGCCAGCAGTGCGAGCGGGGGGGCGGATGAGCAGTTCTTC. This translates into CASSASGGADEQFF.

The rearrangement joins TRBV6-5 to TRBJ1-1; no reliable D call. Trimming left V 6 bases short and J 1 base short, with 9 bases between. Looked up from germline, CDR1 is MNHEY and CDR2 is SVGAGI. This CDR3 region has 13 residues. The CDR3 sequence is CASRYGGNTEAFF. CDR3 coding DNA: TGTGCCAGCAGGTACGGAGGGAACACTGAAGCTTTCTTT.